This TCR beta chain was obtained from a study of T-cell memory formation after mild COVID-19. Study-wide results and limits: CD8+ contracting clones occupied EMRA, while CD4+ ones occupied mainly CM and EM.

As regards this clonotype: The antigen remains unidentified.

The V gene lost 5 bases and the J gene lost 7 bases, with 6 bases spanning the gap. This CDR3 contains 11 residues. In TCRdb, the 5' RACE reads were re-called with MiXCR into one record per CDR3 protein. Of 180,000 or so distinct CDR3 sequences listed, approximately 10% were seen once; the top ten hold more than 3.5%. The clonotype originates from a man aged 18 to 29 who had mild COVID-19 (a few samples of this study predate the infection). Cell type and time point are not known. The rearrangement joins TRBV12-3 or TRBV12-4 to TRBJ2-1; D is uncertain. The specimen sequenced was PBMCs or a T cell subset sorted from them (not recorded which). CDR3 sequence reads: CASSPWNEQFF. The CDR3 DNA is TGTGCCAGCAGTCCATGGAATGAGCAGTTCTTC.